Each of the 23 T cell receptor beta chains below was sequenced from the same sample in a study of CD8+ T cells in alopecia areata. The treatment is: oral pan-JAK inhibitor, 5-10 mg twice daily. RNA was extracted and reverse transcribed into cDNA as the sequencing template. TCRdb's copy holds only in-frame clones and misses some; the assay was immunoSEQ multiplex PCR. The sample yields about 180,000 clones, 40% to 65% seen once. The starting material was CD8+ T cells sorted from blood, obtained at week 24, from a patient treated with tofacitinib. The receptors here all came from a human donor with alopecia areata.

This sequence joins TRBV6-5 and TRBJ1-1; D uncertain. The V end was cut by 6 bases, the J end by 1 base, with 9 bases between. This CDR3 region has 13 residues. CDR1 MNHEY and CDR2 SVGAGI come from the germline V gene. The CDR3 bases are TGTGCCAGCAGCCCAAACCAGAACACTGAAGCTTTCTTT. This sequence encodes CASSPNQNTEAFF.

V is TRBV27 and J is TRBJ1-5, with D possibly matching TRBD1 (5 bases). Trimming pared 0 bases from V and 6 bases from J, leaving 15 bases between. From germline, CDR1 is MNHEY and CDR2 SMNVEV (reference sequence). The CDR3 is 16 amino acids. The CDR3 DNA follows: TGTGCCAGCAGTTTATCCGCAGGGTATAGGGGTCAGCCCCAGCATTTT. This sequence encodes CASSLSAGYRGQPQHF.

The chain is built from TRBV29-1 and TRBJ2-7; D gene unclear. The CDR3 length is 14 residues. Trimming shortened V by 2 bases and J by 0 bases, and 11 bases separated the two germline ends. The germline V gene encodes CDR1 SQVTM and CDR2 ANQGSEA. The DNA of the CDR3 is TGCAGCGTTGAATGGGCAGGCACCTCCTACGAGCAGTACTTC. It translates to CSVEWAGTSYEQYF.

V is TRBV28 and J is TRBJ2-3; TRBD2 is a possible D gene (5 bases). CDR1 MDHEN and CDR2 SYDVKM come from the germline V gene. The CDR3 length is 14 residues. Trimming took off 6 bases at V and 5 bases at J, with 15 bases between the two ends. The DNA of the CDR3 is TGTGCCAGCAGCCCTCCCGTTGAGGGAGATACGCAGTATTTT. Amino acid sequence: CASSPPVEGDTQYF.

The sample holds a few counts of this clone. The DNA of the CDR3 is TGCAGCTGGGGGACAGGGGGCAAGGAGCAGTACTTC. Its translation: CSWGTGGKEQYF. The chain carries TRBV29-1 and TRBJ2-7; 12 bases match TRBD1. CDR1 is SQVTM and CDR2 is ANQGSEA in the germline V gene. There are 12 residues in the CDR3. J was trimmed by 7 bases and V by 8 bases; bases with no gene match: 6.

The chain employs TRBV27 and TRBJ2-3; D not resolved. Germline-derived CDR1 and CDR2 are MNHEY and SMNVEV (reference sequence). The CDR3 has 13 amino acids. Between the trimmed V and J ends, which lost 2 bases and 7 bases, there was a span of 10 bases. CDR3 sequence: CASSLIGDHTQYF. CDR3 nucleotide sequence: TGTGCCAGCAGTTTAATAGGAGACCATACGCAGTATTTT.

The chain employs TRBV27 and TRBJ1-2; tentative D call: TRBD1 (5 bases). CDR1 is MNHEY, CDR2 SMNVEV, per germline (reference sequence). The V end was cut by 2 bases, the J end by 2 bases, with 12 bases between. This CDR3 contains 15 residues. CDR3 in amino acids: CASSLGSQGNYGYTF. For the CDR3, the DNA is TGTGCCAGCAGTTTAGGTTCTCAGGGAAACTATGGCTACACCTTC.

This clone was detected a few times. The chain recombines TRBV11-2 with TRBJ2-3, with a tentative D call TRBD2 (6 bases). Germline V CDR1 and CDR2: SGHAT, FQNNGV. This CDR3 has 15 amino acids. Deletions cut 1 base from V and 2 bases from J, with 10 bases between. DNA of the CDR3: TGTGCCAGCAGCTTAGGCGGGGCAGTCACAGATACGCAGTATTTT. As protein: CASSLGGAVTDTQYF.

This clone was seen once. The genes are TRBV2 and TRBJ2-5; perhaps TRBD2 as D (5 bases). CDR3 size: 15 residues. CDR1 is SNHLY, CDR2 FYNNEI, per germline. Deletions cut 0 bases from V and 4 bases from J, with 12 bases between. As DNA, the CDR3 is TGTGCCAGCAGTGAAGCGGCTAGCTTAGGAGAGACCCAGTACTTC. Its protein is CASSEAASLGETQYF. The full variable domain, completed using reference TRBV2 and TRBJ2-5, is EPEVTQTPSHQVTQMGQEVILRCVPISNHLYFYWYRQILGQKVEFLVSFYNNEISEKSEIFDDQFSVERPDGSNFTLKIRSTKLEDSAMYFCASSEAASLGETQYFGPGTRLLVL.

This clone appeared a few times. The V gene is TRBV29-1, the J gene TRBJ2-1; D uncertain. The ends were cut back, 7 bases at V and 5 bases at J, with 12 bases in the middle. Germline assignment: CDR1 SQVTM and CDR2 ANQGSEA. This CDR3 contains 12 residues. The CDR3 nucleotides read TGCAGCGCGTTGATAGTAGACAATGAGCAGTTCTTC. Protein: CSALIVDNEQFF.

Only a few counts were recorded for this clone. The rearrangement links TRBV15 to TRBJ2-3; 7 positions match TRBD2. This CDR3 spans 16 amino acids. Germline CDR1 reads LNHNV; CDR2 reads YYDKDF (reference sequence). V shed 4 bases and J 4 bases; nucleotides not matched to a gene: 11. CDR3 bases: TGTGCCACCAGCAAAGGACTAGAGGGTGAATCAGATACGCAGTATTTT. It is translated as CATSKGLEGESDTQYF.

The CDR3 reads CASSLGYSNQPQHF. CDR3 nucleotide sequence: TGTGCCAGCAGCCTCGGTTATAGCAATCAGCCCCAGCATTTT. This sequence joins TRBV27 and TRBJ1-5; D not resolved. The CDR3 consists of 14 residues. V was shortened by 6 bases and J by 0 bases, with 9 bases between the two germline ends. CDR1 MNHEY and CDR2 SMNVEV come from the germline V gene (reference sequence).

This clone was counted a few times. The rearrangement uses TRBV29-1 and TRBJ2-7, with D uncertain. Trimming pared 5 bases from V and 0 bases from J, leaving 11 bases between. Germline V gene lookup returns CDR1 SQVTM and CDR2 ANQGSEA. This CDR3 region has 13 residues. CDR3 region: CSVIFVDSYEQYF. The CDR3 DNA follows: TGCAGCGTTATATTCGTAGACTCCTACGAGCAGTACTTC.

V is TRBV20-1 and J is TRBJ2-1; D unclear. V shed 6 bases and J shed 9 bases, with 9 bases lying between them. Germline values: CDR1 DFQATT, CDR2 SNEGSKA (reference sequence). This CDR3 has 10 amino acids. CDR3 residues: CSAAISEQFF. The CDR3 nucleotides read TGCAGTGCGGCTATTAGTGAGCAGTTCTTC.

This chain's CDR3 is CSAGTGGEQYF. The CDR3 nucleotides are TGCAGTGCTGGGACAGGGGGTGAGCAGTACTTC. The chain uses TRBV20-1 and TRBJ2-7, with 11 bases matching TRBD1. The V gene end was trimmed by 5 bases and the J gene end by 7 bases; junction bases not matched to a gene: 1. Germline V lookup: CDR1 DFQATT, CDR2 SNEGSKA (reference sequence). The CDR3 length is 11 residues.

In this sample, this clone turned up a few times. The gene calls are TRBV29-1 and TRBJ2-1, with 11 bases fitting TRBD2. Germline CDR1 SQVTM, CDR2 ANQGSEA. The CDR3 spans 15 residues. V shed 2 bases, J shed 4 bases, and the junction held 4 bases outside the gene matches. The CDR3, as DNA: TGCAGCGTTGAACATATAGCGGGGGGGTACAATGAGCAGTTCTTC. Protein: CSVEHIAGGYNEQFF.

In this sample, this clone turned up a few times. V is TRBV2 and J is TRBJ1-2, with D possibly matching TRBD1 (6 bases). CDR1 and CDR2 from the germline V gene are SNHLY and FYNNEI. The CDR3 runs 14 residues. V was cut by 2 bases and J by 4 bases, with 11 bases left in between. CDR3 sequence (DNA): TGTGCCAGCAGTGAACAGGGGAATGGCTATGGCTACACCTTC. Translated: CASSEQGNGYGYTF.

This chain connects TRBV6-5 to TRBJ1-1; 9 nucleotides match TRBD1. The CDR3 is made up of 15 amino acids. Unmatched junction bases numbered 6, after V lost 2 bases and J lost 5 bases. Germline assignment: CDR1 MNHEY and CDR2 SVGAGI. The CDR3 DNA is TGTGCCAGCAGTTACCGACAGGGGGGAAGTACTGAAGCTTTCTTT. This codes for CASSYRQGGSTEAFF.

The genes are TRBV6-6 and TRBJ1-2, with D possibly being TRBD1 (6 bases). V gave up 7 bases and J gave up 6 bases, with 12 bases separating them. The germline CDR1 and CDR2 sequences are MNHNY and SVGAGI (reference sequence). This CDR3 is built from 12 residues. The CDR3 reads CASKGGYDGYTF. As DNA, the CDR3 is TGTGCCAGCAAGGGGGGTTATGATGGCTACACCTTC.

As concerns this clone: Other DNA sequences in the sample encode the same CDR3. V usage is TRBV2 and J usage is TRBJ2-7; possibly TRBD1 for D (6 bases). This CDR3 is 13 amino acids long. Germline CDR1 is SNHLY and CDR2 is FYNNEI. Trimming took 1 base from V and 2 from J, leaving 6 bases between them. The CDR3 DNA follows: TGTGCCAGCAGTGAAGGGGGGCCCTACGAGCAGTACTTC. It yields the protein CASSEGGPYEQYF.

The chain has TRBV2 and TRBJ1-5; D call uncertain. V was cut by 7 bases and J by 1 base, with 11 bases left in between. From germline, CDR1 is SNHLY and CDR2 FYNNEI. This CDR3 spans 14 amino acids. CDR3: CASMRGKSNQPQHF. CDR3 coding DNA: TGTGCCAGCATGAGAGGGAAGAGCAATCAGCCCCAGCATTTT.

CDR3 loop: CSVEGRVAGYPGETQYF. CDR3 nucleotides: TGCAGCGTTGAGGGTAGGGTAGCGGGCTACCCGGGGGAGACCCAGTACTTC. The rearrangement joins TRBV29-1 to TRBJ2-5, with TRBD2 matching 7 bases. CDR1 is SQVTM and CDR2 is ANQGSEA in the germline V gene. With 3 bases clipped from V and 5 bases from J, the junction kept 18 bases outside the gene matches. There are 17 residues in the CDR3.

This clone was seen only a few times. The chain combines TRBV27 with TRBJ2-1; a possible D gene is TRBD2 (6 bases). Germline lookup yields CDR1 MNHEY and CDR2 SMNVEV (reference sequence). Trimming shortened V by 6 bases and J by 7 bases, and 16 bases separated the two germline ends. This CDR3 has 14 residues. The CDR3 nucleotides are TGTGCCAGCAGCAAGGACTATGGTGGGAATGAGCAGTTCTTC. Protein: CASSKDYGGNEQFF.